This T cell receptor (beta chain) is drawn from a study of T-cell reconstitution after alpha-beta-depleted transplantation in children. Study-wide results and caveats: After transplant, at about two months, alpha-beta T cells were reportedly derived from several hundred expanded graft clones. T-cell counts and diversity at one year following transplant were attributed mainly to newly produced T cells. Some patients' high day-60 TCRbeta diversity was traced to surviving recipient T cells and thymic progenitors.

The TCRbeta library was prepared with unique molecular identifiers. TCRdb reprocessed the PCR reads with MiXCR, giving one entry per CDR3 protein. The sample lists about 420,000 distinct CDR3 sequences; 15% to 20% were seen once. This clonotype showed up just a few times. Its cognate antigen is unknown. The sample was PBMCs, mostly from graft donor cells, taken 360 days after TCRalphabeta/CD19-depleted stem cell transplant. The TCR comes from a boy under two years old who had a stem cell transplant for Wiskott-Aldrich syndrome, so the T cells may come from the graft donor.

The CDR3 loop is CASSLGVRSYNEQFF. In DNA, the CDR3 is TGTGCCAGCAGTTTAGGGGTAAGGTCCTACAATGAGCAGTTCTTC. The chain recombines TRBV12-3 or TRBV12-4 with TRBJ2-1; D ambiguous. V lost 1 base and J 1 base, leaving 8 bases between the germline ends. The CDR3 is 15 amino acids.